A selection of T cell receptor beta chains follows, all from one sample in a study of T-cell reconstitution after alpha-beta-depleted transplantation in children. TCRdb re-called the PCR reads with MiXCR, one entry per CDR3 protein. The repertoire includes about 60,000 distinct CDR3 sequences, approximately 43% of them detected once, and roughly 98% sits in the top ten. The material sequenced was PBMCs, mostly from graft donor cells, taken 360 days after TCRalphabeta/CD19-depleted stem cell transplant. Receptors originate from a male patient under 18 who had a stem cell transplant for acute lymphoblastic leukemia, so the T cells may come from the graft donor. CDR3s include the opening cysteine and the closing phenylalanine or tryptophan. D genes are given only for firm matches. Clone size is shown for a subset of rows, as once, few, many or a class of expanded clone.

d_call | j_call | clone_size | v_call | cdr3_nt | cdr3_aa
. | TRBJ2-2 | few | TRBV12-3/TRBV12-4 | TGTGCCAGCTCCTTTGGAGTGAACACCGGGGAGCTGTTTTTT | CASSFGVNTGELFF
TRBD1 | TRBJ1-3 | . | TRBV13 | TGTGCCAGCAGCCCACAGGGGGCGAGGGGAAACACCATATATTTT | CASSPQGARGNTIYF
. | TRBJ1-5 | . | TRBV18 | TGTGCCAGCTCACCGATGGTGGGCAATCAGCCCCAGCATTTT | CASSPMVGNQPQHF
TRBD1 | TRBJ1-1 | few | TRBV10-3 | TGTGCCATCAGTGTATTGGACAGGGGGCCAGCTTTCTTT | CAISVLDRGPAFF
TRBD2 | TRBJ2-3 | . | TRBV2 | TGTGCCAGCGATGCAGCGGGAAGCACAGATACGCAGTATTTT | CASDAAGSTDTQYF
. | TRBJ1-1 | . | TRBV5-1 | TGCGCCAGCGGGGCTGCAGGGACGAACACTGAAGCTTTCTTT | CASGAAGTNTEAFF
TRBD2 | TRBJ2-3 | few | TRBV10-3 | TGTGCCACCGTGGGACTAGCGTCAGATACGCAGTATTTT | CATVGLASDTQYF
TRBD2 | TRBJ2-1 | few | TRBV29-1 | TGCAGCGTTGAAGGGTATAGCGGGAGGTACAATGAGCAGTTCTTC | CSVEGYSGRYNEQFF
. | TRBJ2-3 | . | TRBV27 | TGTGCCAGCAGCGATCCGGCGGATACGCAGTATTTT | CASSDPADTQYF
TRBD1 | TRBJ2-7 | . | TRBV7-2 | TGTGCCAGTTCTCCCATTACAGGGGTCGAGCAGTACTTC | CASSPITGVEQYF
TRBD2 | TRBJ2-1 | few | TRBV2 | TGTGCCAGCGACCCCCTAGCGGGAGTAGATGAGCAGTTCTTC | CASDPLAGVDEQFF